Below are 4 T cell receptor beta chains sequenced from a single sample in a study of T cells of healthy individuals. In TCRdb, the 5' RACE reads were re-called with MiXCR into one record per CDR3 protein. The table shows more than 85,000 distinct CDR3 sequences, with roughly 15% occurring only once. The receptors derive from a human donor in good health.

This clonotype was counted between two and nine times. The V and J genes are TRBV4-1 and TRBJ2-6; possibly TRBD2 for D (5 bases). The germline gives CDR1 MGHRA, CDR2 YSYEKL. V shed 0 bases and J shed 1 base, with 13 bases lying between them. The CDR3 is made up of 18 amino acids. The chain's CDR3 is CASSQENLRLSGANVLTF. CDR3 bases: TGCGCCAGCAGCCAAGAGAATCTGAGACTATCTGGGGCCAACGTCCTGACTTTC.

This clonotype was detected once. The chain has TRBV18 and TRBJ1-4; unclear D gene. Germline loops: CDR1 KGHSH, CDR2 LQKENI. Trimming took off 5 bases at V and 2 bases at J, with 18 bases between the two ends. CDR3 size: 17 residues. CDR3 sequence: CASSSMTWVSTNEKLFF. In DNA, the CDR3 is TGTGCCAGCTCATCAATGACATGGGTGTCGACTAATGAAAAACTGTTTTTT. The full variable domain, in which reference TRBV18 and TRBJ1-4 provide the parts outside the CDR3, is NAGVMQNPRHLVRRRGQEARLRCSPMKGHSHVYWYRQLPEEGLKFMVYLQKENIIDESGMPKERFSAEFPKEGPSILRIQQVVRGDSAAYFCASSSMTWVSTNEKLFFGSGTQLSVL.

This clonotype was observed a handful of times. CDR3 sequence reads: CASSPGLPSIMNTGELFF. DNA for the CDR3: TGCGCCAGCAGCCCGGGTCTCCCATCGATCATGAACACCGGGGAGCTGTTTTTT. This rearrangement joins TRBV4-3 to TRBJ2-2; no clear D gene. CDR1 is LGHNA, CDR2 YSLEER, per germline. The CDR3 totals 18 residues. Trimming left V 4 bases short and J 1 base short, with 19 bases between.

This clonotype was seen a few times. This chain uses TRBV29-1 with TRBJ2-1; D not certain. The CDR3 contains 11 residues. Between the trimmed V and J ends, which lost 4 bases and 8 bases, there was a span of 9 bases. In germline, CDR1 is SQVTM, CDR2 ANQGSEA. The CDR3 bases are TGCAGCGTTGTCTCAGATGATGAGCAGTTCTTC. This translates into CSVVSDDEQFF.